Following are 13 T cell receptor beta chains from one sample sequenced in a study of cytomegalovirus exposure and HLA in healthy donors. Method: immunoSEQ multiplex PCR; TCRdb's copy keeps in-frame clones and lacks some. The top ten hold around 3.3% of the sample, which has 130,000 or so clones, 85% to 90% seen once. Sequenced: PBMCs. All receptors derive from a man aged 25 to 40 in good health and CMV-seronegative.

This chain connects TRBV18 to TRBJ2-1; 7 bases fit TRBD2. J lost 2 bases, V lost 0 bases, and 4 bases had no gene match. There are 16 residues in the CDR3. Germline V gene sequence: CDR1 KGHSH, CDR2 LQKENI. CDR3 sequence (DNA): TGTGCCAGCTCACCACCAGGCGGGAGTCCCTACAATGAGCAGTTCTTC. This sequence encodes CASSPPGGSPYNEQFF.

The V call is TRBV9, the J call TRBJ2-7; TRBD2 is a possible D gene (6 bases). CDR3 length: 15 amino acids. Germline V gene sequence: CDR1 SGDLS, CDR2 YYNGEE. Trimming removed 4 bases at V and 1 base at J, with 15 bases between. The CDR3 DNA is TGTGCCAGCAGCCCTAACCCCGGGGGATCCTACGAGCAGTACTTC. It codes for CASSPNPGGSYEQYF.

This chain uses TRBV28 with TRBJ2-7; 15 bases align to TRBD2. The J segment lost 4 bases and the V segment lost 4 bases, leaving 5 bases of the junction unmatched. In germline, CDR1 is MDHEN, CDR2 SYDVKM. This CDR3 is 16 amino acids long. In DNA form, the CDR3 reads TGTGCCAGCAGTTCCCCGGGACTAGCGGGGGGTTACGAGCAGTACTTC. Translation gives CASSSPGLAGGYEQYF.

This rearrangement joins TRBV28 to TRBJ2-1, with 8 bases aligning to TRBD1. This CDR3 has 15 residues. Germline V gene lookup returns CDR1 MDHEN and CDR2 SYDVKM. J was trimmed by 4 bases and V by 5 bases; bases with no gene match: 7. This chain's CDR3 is CASSPSGGQYNEQFF. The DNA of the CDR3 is TGTGCCAGCAGTCCCTCAGGGGGCCAATACAATGAGCAGTTCTTC.

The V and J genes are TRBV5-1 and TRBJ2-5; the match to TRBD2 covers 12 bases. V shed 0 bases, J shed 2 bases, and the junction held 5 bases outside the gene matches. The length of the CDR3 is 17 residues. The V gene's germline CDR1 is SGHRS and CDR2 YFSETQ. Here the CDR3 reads CASSLEGTSGGQETQYF. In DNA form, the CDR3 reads TGCGCCAGCAGCTTGGAGGGAACTAGCGGGGGGCAAGAGACCCAGTACTTC.

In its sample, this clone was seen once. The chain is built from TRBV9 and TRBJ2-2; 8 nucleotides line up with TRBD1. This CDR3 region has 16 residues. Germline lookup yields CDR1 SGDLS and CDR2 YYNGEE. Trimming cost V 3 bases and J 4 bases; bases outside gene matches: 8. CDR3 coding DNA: TGTGCCAGCAGCGGTCAGCGACAGGGGCTCACCGGGGAGCTGTTTTTT. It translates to CASSGQRQGLTGELFF.

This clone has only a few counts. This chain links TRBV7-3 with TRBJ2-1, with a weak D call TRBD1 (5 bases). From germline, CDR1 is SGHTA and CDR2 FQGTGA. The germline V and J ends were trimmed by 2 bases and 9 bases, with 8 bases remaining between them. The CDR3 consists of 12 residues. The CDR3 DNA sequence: TGTGCCAGCAGCTTAGGAAGGGGTGAGCAGTTCTTC. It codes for CASSLGRGEQFF.

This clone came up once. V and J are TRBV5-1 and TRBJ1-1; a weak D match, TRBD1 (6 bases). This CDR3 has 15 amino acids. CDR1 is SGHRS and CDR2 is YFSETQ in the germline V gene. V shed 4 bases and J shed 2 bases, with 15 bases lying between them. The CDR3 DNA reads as TGCGCCAGCAGCGTTATTCAGGGGAGAAACACTGAAGCTTTCTTT. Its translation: CASSVIQGRNTEAFF.

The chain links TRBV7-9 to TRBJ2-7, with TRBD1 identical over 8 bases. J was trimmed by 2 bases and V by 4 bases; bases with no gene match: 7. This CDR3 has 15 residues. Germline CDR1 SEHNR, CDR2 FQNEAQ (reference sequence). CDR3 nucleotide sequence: TGTGCCAGCAGCTCCCGGGACAGGTCTGCCTACGAGCAGTACTTC. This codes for CASSSRDRSAYEQYF. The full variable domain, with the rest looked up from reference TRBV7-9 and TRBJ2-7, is DTGVSQNPRHKITKRGQNVTFRCDPISEHNRLYWYRQTLGQGPEFLTYFQNEAQLEKSRLLSDRFSAERPKGSFSTLEIQRTEQGDSAMYLCASSSRDRSAYEQYFGPGTRLTVT.

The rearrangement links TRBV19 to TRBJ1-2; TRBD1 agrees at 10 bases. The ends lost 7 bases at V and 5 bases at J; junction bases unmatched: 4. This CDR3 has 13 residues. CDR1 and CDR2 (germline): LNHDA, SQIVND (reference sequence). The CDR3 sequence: CASIPGQGYGYTF. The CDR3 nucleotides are TGTGCCAGTATTCCGGGACAGGGGTATGGCTACACCTTC.

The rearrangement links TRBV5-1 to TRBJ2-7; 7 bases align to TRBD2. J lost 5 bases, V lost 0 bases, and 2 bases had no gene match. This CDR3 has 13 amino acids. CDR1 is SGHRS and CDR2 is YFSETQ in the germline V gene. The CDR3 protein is CASSLGLADEQYF. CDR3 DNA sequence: TGCGCCAGCAGCTTGGGACTAGCTGACGAGCAGTACTTC.

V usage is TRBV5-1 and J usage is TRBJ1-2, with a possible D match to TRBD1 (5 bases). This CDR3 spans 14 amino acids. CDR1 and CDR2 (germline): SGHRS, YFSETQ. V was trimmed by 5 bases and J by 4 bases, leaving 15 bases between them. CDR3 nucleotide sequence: TGCGCCAGCAGTCCGACAGTATACGCCTATGGCTACACCTTC. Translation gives CASSPTVYAYGYTF.

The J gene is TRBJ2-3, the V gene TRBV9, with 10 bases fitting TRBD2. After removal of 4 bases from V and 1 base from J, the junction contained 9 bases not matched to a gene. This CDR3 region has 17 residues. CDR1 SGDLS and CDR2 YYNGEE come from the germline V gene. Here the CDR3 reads CASSLSGGAGGTDTQYF. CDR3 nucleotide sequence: TGTGCCAGCAGCCTAAGCGGGGGGGCTGGAGGCACAGATACGCAGTATTTT.